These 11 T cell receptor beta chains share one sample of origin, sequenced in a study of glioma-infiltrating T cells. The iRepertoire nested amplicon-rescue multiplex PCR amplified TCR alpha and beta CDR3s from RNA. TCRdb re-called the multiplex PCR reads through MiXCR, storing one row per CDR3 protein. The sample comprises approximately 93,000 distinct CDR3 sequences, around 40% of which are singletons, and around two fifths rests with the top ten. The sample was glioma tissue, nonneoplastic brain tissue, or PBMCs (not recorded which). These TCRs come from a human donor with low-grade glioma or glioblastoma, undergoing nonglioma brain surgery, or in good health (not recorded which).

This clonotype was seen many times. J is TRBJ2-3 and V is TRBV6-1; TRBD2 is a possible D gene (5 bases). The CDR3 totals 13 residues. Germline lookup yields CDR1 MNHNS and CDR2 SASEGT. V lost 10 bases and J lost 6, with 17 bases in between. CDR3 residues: CATNNGDTDTQYF. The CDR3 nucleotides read TGTGCCACCAACAACGGGGATACGGATACGCAGTATTTT.

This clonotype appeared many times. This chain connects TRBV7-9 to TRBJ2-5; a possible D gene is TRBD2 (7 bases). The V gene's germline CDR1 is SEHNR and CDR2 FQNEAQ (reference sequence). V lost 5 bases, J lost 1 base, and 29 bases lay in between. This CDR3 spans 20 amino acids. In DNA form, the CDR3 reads TGTGCCAGCAGCCCCGGTTTTGAATCCGGGGGGCGTATTGCCCAAGAGACCCAGTACTTC. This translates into CASSPGFESGGRIAQETQYF.

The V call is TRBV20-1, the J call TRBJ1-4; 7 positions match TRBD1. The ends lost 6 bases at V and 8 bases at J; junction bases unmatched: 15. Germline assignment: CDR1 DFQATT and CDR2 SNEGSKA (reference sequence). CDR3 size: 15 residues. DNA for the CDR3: TGCAGTGCAATGCAGTCGGGACAGCTCAAAGAAAAACTGTTTTTT. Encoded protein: CSAMQSGQLKEKLFF.

CDR3 loop: CASSSYRDPGKETQYF. CDR3 in DNA: TGTGCCAGCAGCTCGTACAGGGACCCCGGGAAAGAGACCCAGTACTTC. This chain uses TRBV7-9 with TRBJ2-5; D is possibly TRBD1 (6 bases). Trimming removed 4 bases from V and 3 bases from J, with 18 bases in between. Germline lookup yields CDR1 SEHNR and CDR2 FQNEAQ (reference sequence). The CDR3 extends over 16 amino acids.

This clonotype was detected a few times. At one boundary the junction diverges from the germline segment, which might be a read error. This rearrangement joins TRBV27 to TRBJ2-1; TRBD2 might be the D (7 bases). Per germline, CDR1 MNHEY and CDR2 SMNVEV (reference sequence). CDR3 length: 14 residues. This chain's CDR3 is CASREGGSYNQQFF. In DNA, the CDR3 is TGTGCCAGCAGAGAGGGGGGGTCATACAATCAGCAGTTCTTC.

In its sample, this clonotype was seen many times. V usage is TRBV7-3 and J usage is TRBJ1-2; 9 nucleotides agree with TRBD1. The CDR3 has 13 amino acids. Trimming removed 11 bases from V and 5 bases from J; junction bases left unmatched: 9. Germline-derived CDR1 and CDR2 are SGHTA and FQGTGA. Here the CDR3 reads CAAGGQGRYGYTF. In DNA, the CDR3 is TGTGCCGCCGGGGGACAGGGACGATATGGCTACACCTTC. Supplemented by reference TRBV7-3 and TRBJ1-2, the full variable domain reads GAGVSQTPSNKVTEKGKYVELRCDPISGHTALYWYRQSLGQGPEFLIYFQGTGAADDSGLPNDRFFAVRPEGSVSTLKIQRTERGDSAVYLCAAGGQGRYGYTFGSGTRLTVV.

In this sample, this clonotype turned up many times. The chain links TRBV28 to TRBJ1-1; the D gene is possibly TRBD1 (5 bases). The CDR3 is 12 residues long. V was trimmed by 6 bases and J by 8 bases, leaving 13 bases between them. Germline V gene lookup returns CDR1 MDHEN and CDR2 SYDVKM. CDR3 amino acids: CASSHGTVEAFF. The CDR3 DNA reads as TGTGCCAGCAGCCACGGGACCGTCGAAGCTTTCTTT.

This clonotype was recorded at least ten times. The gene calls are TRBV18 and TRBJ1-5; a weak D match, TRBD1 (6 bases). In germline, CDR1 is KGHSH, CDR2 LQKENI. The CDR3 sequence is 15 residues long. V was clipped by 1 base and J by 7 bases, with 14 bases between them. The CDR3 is CASSPRNVTGQPQHF. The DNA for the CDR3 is TGTGCCAGCTCACCACGGAATGTTACAGGGCAGCCCCAGCATTTT.

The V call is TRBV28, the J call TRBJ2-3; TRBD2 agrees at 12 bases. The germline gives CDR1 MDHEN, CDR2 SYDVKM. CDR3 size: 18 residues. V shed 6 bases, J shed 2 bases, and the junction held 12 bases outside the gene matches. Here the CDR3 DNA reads TGTGCCAGCAGCCTACCACTAGCGGGGGGTGAAGTCACAGATACGCAGTATTTT. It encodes CASSLPLAGGEVTDTQYF.

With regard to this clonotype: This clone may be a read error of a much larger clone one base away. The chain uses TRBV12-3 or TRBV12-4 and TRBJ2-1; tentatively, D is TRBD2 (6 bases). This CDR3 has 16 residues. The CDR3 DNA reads TGTGCCTGCAGTTTTATCATTTTAGGAGGGGCGCAAGAGCAGTTCTTC. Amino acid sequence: CACSFIILGGAQEQFF.

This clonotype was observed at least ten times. The CDR3 spells CATSRDWLSSYNEQFF. For the CDR3, the DNA is TGTGCCACCAGCAGAGATTGGCTATCCTCCTACAATGAGCAGTTCTTC. The chain carries TRBV15 and TRBJ2-1; D is undetermined. The CDR3 extends over 16 amino acids. Germline CDR1 reads LNHNV; CDR2 reads YYDKDF (reference sequence). Trimming cost V 0 bases and J 0 bases, with 9 bases left between them.